The 19 T cell receptor beta chains below come from one sample, sequenced in a study of cytomegalovirus exposure and HLA in healthy donors. 13 Jbeta primers and 60 Vbeta primers were used for the PCR. TCRdb keeps only in-frame clones here, not all; method: immunoSEQ multiplex PCR. Among approximately 190,000 clones, almost 85% were seen once, and the ten largest hold about 0.25%. The sequenced sample consisted of PBMCs. The receptors derive from a boy aged 5 to 17 in good health and CMV-seronegative.

CDR3 residues: CASSGIGQARDTEAFF. In nucleotides, the CDR3 is TGTGCCAGCAGCGGAATTGGACAGGCGAGAGACACTGAAGCTTTCTTT. The chain carries TRBV7-9 and TRBJ1-1; TRBD1 agrees at 7 bases. V shed 5 bases, J shed 3 bases, and the junction held 12 bases outside the gene matches. The CDR3 has 16 residues. Germline lookup yields CDR1 SEHNR and CDR2 FQNEAQ (reference sequence).

CDR3 amino acids: CASSGGTGGYSTDTQYF. Here the CDR3 DNA reads TGTGCCAGCAGCGGAGGGACAGGGGGCTATAGCACAGATACGCAGTATTTT. This sequence joins TRBV9 and TRBJ2-3; TRBD1 aligns across 12 bases. V lost 3 bases, J lost 0 bases, and 5 bases stayed unmatched. The length of the CDR3 is 17 residues. Germline lookup yields CDR1 SGDLS and CDR2 YYNGEE.

The genes are TRBV6-1 and TRBJ2-7; D gene uncertain. The CDR3 contains 14 residues. CDR1 and CDR2 (germline): MNHNS, SASEGT. V gave up 1 base and J gave up 9 bases, with 16 bases separating them. CDR3 DNA: TGTGCCAGCAGTGAAGGGTATGGCCAAGATGGGCAGTACTTC. Protein sequence: CASSEGYGQDGQYF.

This clone was seen a few times. This sequence joins TRBV5-4 and TRBJ2-5; 9 bases agree with TRBD2. This CDR3 comprises 14 residues. The V segment lost 3 bases and the J segment 4 bases; nucleotides outside the gene matches: 4. Germline values: CDR1 SGHNT, CDR2 YYREEE (reference sequence). CDR3 nucleotides: TGTGCCAGCAGCTCCCGGACTAGCGTAGAGACCCAGTACTTC. This encodes CASSSRTSVETQYF.

The J gene is TRBJ2-1, the V gene TRBV9, with 7 bases identical to TRBD1. The germline CDR1 and CDR2 sequences are SGDLS and YYNGEE. This CDR3 is 17 amino acids long. V trimming: 4 bases; J trimming: 8 bases; junction bases outside the gene matches: 18. The CDR3 protein is CASSLSGLVQGEHEQFF. The DNA of the CDR3 is TGTGCCAGCAGCCTTAGTGGCTTGGTTCAGGGGGAGCATGAGCAGTTCTTC.

The gene calls are TRBV29-1 and TRBJ2-3, with D uncertain. Germline CDR1 SQVTM, CDR2 ANQGSEA. The CDR3 has 13 residues. Trimming took off 5 bases at V and 1 base at J, with 10 bases between the two ends. The CDR3 region is CSVNWARTDTQYF. CDR3 sequence (DNA): TGCAGCGTTAATTGGGCCCGCACAGATACGCAGTATTTT.

The V call is TRBV11-2, the J call TRBJ2-1; TRBD2 matches 7 bases. The CDR3 covers 15 residues. Germline V gives CDR1 SGHAT, CDR2 FQNNGV. The ends lost 1 base at V and 3 bases at J; junction bases unmatched: 3. CDR3 coding DNA: TGTGCCAGCAGCTTAGGGACTAGTGACTACAATGAGCAGTTCTTC. Its protein product is CASSLGTSDYNEQFF. Full variable domain (outside the CDR3, taken from reference TRBV11-2 and TRBJ2-1): EAGVAQSPRYKIIEKRQSVAFWCNPISGHATLYWYQQILGQGPKLLIQFQNNGVVDDSQLPKDRFSAERLKGVDSTLKIQPAKLEDSAVYLCASSLGTSDYNEQFFGPGTRLTVL.

This clone appeared once. The chain has TRBV29-1 and TRBJ2-3; D is unresolved. Trimming removed 7 bases at V and 2 bases at J, with 19 bases between. CDR1 and CDR2 (germline): SQVTM, ANQGSEA. This CDR3 is built from 15 residues. CDR3: CSAGFLVRYTDTQYF. CDR3 DNA sequence: TGCAGCGCAGGCTTCTTGGTACGGTACACAGATACGCAGTATTTT.

The chain recombines TRBV11-2 with TRBJ2-7; D possibly corresponds to TRBD1 (6 bases). The V and J ends lost 5 bases and 3 bases respectively, with 17 bases between them. There are 15 residues in the CDR3. From germline, CDR1 is SGHAT and CDR2 FQNNGV. This CDR3 reads CASSKIQGVRYEQYF. CDR3 nucleotides: TGTGCCAGCAGCAAGATACAGGGTGTCCGCTACGAGCAGTACTTC.

This clone came up a few times. The chain recombines TRBV27 with TRBJ2-2, with TRBD1 as a possible D gene (7 bases). Looked up from germline, CDR1 is MNHEY and CDR2 is SMNVEV (reference sequence). The V gene lost 2 bases and the J gene lost 4 bases, with 14 bases spanning the gap. The CDR3 sequence is 16 residues long. The CDR3 DNA follows: TGTGCCAGCAGTTTAGGGGGGACAGCTCCCACCGGGGAGCTGTTTTTT. Amino acid sequence: CASSLGGTAPTGELFF.

This chain uses TRBV7-2 with TRBJ2-2, with D hard to call. Germline assignment: CDR1 SGHTA and CDR2 FQGNSA. This CDR3 is built from 15 residues. V lost 5 bases and J lost 4, with 14 bases in between. CDR3: CASSPDRHGTGELFF. CDR3 bases: TGTGCCAGCAGCCCCGATAGACATGGCACCGGGGAGCTGTTTTTT.

The CDR3 DNA follows: TGCGCCAGCAGCCAAGTAAGGGCGACAGGATTCTCCTACAATGAGCAGTTCTTC. It translates to CASSQVRATGFSYNEQFF. The chain is built from TRBV4-1 and TRBJ2-1; a possible D gene is TRBD1 (6 bases). Germline CDR1 MGHRA, CDR2 YSYEKL. This CDR3 has 18 residues. Trimming took off 1 base at V and 0 bases at J, with 16 bases between the two ends.

The chain links TRBV14 to TRBJ2-7; 8 bases fit TRBD1. The CDR3 is made up of 19 amino acids. V lost 2 bases, J lost 3 bases, and 18 bases stayed unmatched. Germline lookup yields CDR1 SGHDN and CDR2 FVKESK. In DNA, the CDR3 is TGTGCCAGCAGCCAAAACCCGGTACGGACAGGGAGCTTGGACTACGAGCAGTACTTC. It specifies CASSQNPVRTGSLDYEQYF. The full variable domain, with the rest looked up from reference TRBV14 and TRBJ2-7, is EAGVTQFPSHSVIEKGQTVTLRCDPISGHDNLYWYRRVMGKEIKFLLHFVKESKQDESGMPNNRFLAERTGGTYSTLKVQPAELEDSGVYFCASSQNPVRTGSLDYEQYFGPGTRLTVT.

The chain is built from TRBV2 and TRBJ1-5, with D unclear. This CDR3 comprises 15 residues. Germline CDR1 SNHLY, CDR2 FYNNEI. V lost 2 bases and J lost 0, with 8 bases in between. The CDR3 sequence: CASSETGNSNQPQHF. The CDR3, as DNA: TGTGCCAGCAGTGAAACCGGGAATAGCAATCAGCCCCAGCATTTT.

The chain carries TRBV5-4 and TRBJ2-7; 9 bases match TRBD1. The CDR3 runs 17 residues. V was pared by 0 bases and J by 4 bases, with 11 bases of the junction left unmatched. Germline V gene data show CDR1 as SGHNT and CDR2 as YYREEE (reference sequence). For the CDR3, the DNA is TGTGCCAGCAGCTTGGCCCTAGGACAGGGGAGTTCGTACGAGCAGTACTTC. It is translated as CASSLALGQGSSYEQYF.

V and J are TRBV27 and TRBJ1-1; D ambiguous. CDR3 length: 16 residues. Germline loops: CDR1 MNHEY, CDR2 SMNVEV (reference sequence). V was trimmed by 2 bases and J by 0 bases, leaving 13 bases between them. The CDR3 here is CASSLTVWSLNTEAFF. The CDR3 coding sequence is TGTGCCAGCAGTTTAACGGTTTGGTCCTTGAACACTGAAGCTTTCTTT.

The chain recombines TRBV5-1 with TRBJ2-1; TRBD2 aligns across 14 bases. Looked up from germline, CDR1 is SGHRS and CDR2 is YFSETQ. V gave up 4 bases and J gave up 4 bases; unmatched junction bases: 7. The CDR3 runs to 17 residues. The CDR3 sequence: CASSPRLAGGAYNEQFF. In DNA form, the CDR3 reads TGCGCCAGCAGCCCCCGACTAGCGGGAGGGGCTTACAATGAGCAGTTCTTC.

A few counts support this clone. The CDR3 nucleotides are TGCGCCAGCAACCCCAAGACAGGATTAAATCAGCCCCAGCATTTT. It specifies CASNPKTGLNQPQHF. The V call is TRBV5-1, the J call TRBJ1-5; D is possibly TRBD1 (6 bases). Germline CDR1 is SGHRS and CDR2 is YFSETQ. The CDR3 extends over 15 amino acids. Trimming shortened V by 6 bases and J by 4 bases, and 17 bases separated the two germline ends. Looking up the rest from reference TRBV5-1 and TRBJ1-5 gives the full variable domain: KAGVTQTPRYLIKTRGQQVTLSCSPISGHRSVSWYQQTPGQGLQFLFEYFSETQRNKGNFPGRFSGRQFSNSRSEMNVSTLELGDSALYLCASNPKTGLNQPQHFGDGTRLSIL.

The chain employs TRBV9 and TRBJ1-6, with a possible D match to TRBD1 (6 bases). Trimming removed 1 base from V and 4 bases from J, with 12 bases in between. In germline, CDR1 is SGDLS, CDR2 YYNGEE. The CDR3 runs to 16 residues. CDR3 residues: CASSVSAGEYNSPLHF. The CDR3 DNA is TGTGCCAGCAGCGTATCTGCAGGGGAGTATAATTCACCCCTCCACTTT.